This is a list of T cell receptor beta chains from one sample in a study of memory CD4+ T cells and cytomegalovirus serostatus. Using immunoSEQ multiplex PCR, the repertoire was profiled, and TCRdb retains in-frame clones only, with some absent. There are about 59,000 clones in the sample; approximately 78% occur only once, and approximately 0.99% lies in the top ten. Sequencing was performed on memory CD4+ T cells from blood. These receptors all come from an adult in good health and CMV-seronegative. The CDR3 runs from the conserved cysteine through the conserved F or W. A D gene is named only where the DNA matches it firmly. The listing skips clone size in some rows; elsewhere it reads once, few, many or a size class.

v_gene: TRBV7-2; abundance: once; j_gene: TRBJ1-1; len: 13; d_gene: NA; CDR3nt: TGTGCCAGCAGCTCCGGGACGGGAATTACCGCTTTCTTT; CDR3aa: CASSSGTGITAFF
v_gene: TRBV6-6; abundance: NA; j_gene: TRBJ1-1; len: 15; d_gene: NA; CDR3nt: TGTGCCAGCACCATTCCCGGGGGAATTGACACTGAAGCTTTCTTT; CDR3aa: CASTIPGGIDTEAFF
v_gene: TRBV2; abundance: NA; j_gene: TRBJ2-3; len: 14; d_gene: NA; CDR3nt: TGTGCCAGCATCCTCGGGGGTATCGCAGATACGCAGTATTTT; CDR3aa: CASILGGIADTQYF
v_gene: TRBV14; abundance: NA; j_gene: TRBJ2-2; len: 15; d_gene: NA; CDR3nt: TGTGCCAGCAGCCAAGAATTAGGGAACACCGGGGAGCTGTTTTTT; CDR3aa: CASSQELGNTGELFF
v_gene: TRBV5-1; abundance: NA; j_gene: TRBJ1-1; len: 14; d_gene: NA; CDR3nt: TGCGCCAGCAGCCCCGGGGGGTTAGACACTGAAGCTTTCTTT; CDR3aa: CASSPGGLDTEAFF
v_gene: TRBV5-1; abundance: NA; j_gene: TRBJ2-1; len: 16; d_gene: NA; CDR3nt: TGCGCCAGCAGAACAGGGTTAACCGCACTATACAATGAGCAGTTCTTC; CDR3aa: CASRTGLTALYNEQFF
v_gene: TRBV7-3; abundance: once; j_gene: TRBJ2-3; len: 13; d_gene: NA; CDR3nt: TGTGCCAGCAGCTCAGGCAGGGCAGATACGCAGTATTTT; CDR3aa: CASSSGRADTQYF
v_gene: TRBV6-1; abundance: NA; j_gene: TRBJ1-2; len: 17; d_gene: TRBD1; CDR3nt: TGTGCCAGCAGTGCCCCGGCGGGGACAGGATCGGACTATGGCTACACCTTC; CDR3aa: CASSAPAGTGSDYGYTF
v_gene: TRBV5-1; abundance: NA; j_gene: TRBJ2-6; len: 17; d_gene: NA; CDR3nt: TGCGCCAGCGGGAACCAGGGGGGGGGTACCGGGGCCAACGTCCTGACTTTC; CDR3aa: CASGNQGGGTGANVLTF
v_gene: TRBV27; abundance: once; j_gene: TRBJ2-1; len: 18; d_gene: TRBD1; CDR3nt: TGTGCCAGCAGTTTATCGGGAGTTCCGTTAAGCGGACAGGGTGAGCAGTTCTTC; CDR3aa: CASSLSGVPLSGQGEQFF
v_gene: TRBV20-1; abundance: NA; j_gene: TRBJ2-1; len: 11; d_gene: NA; CDR3nt: TGCAGTGGGATAGCGGCTAATGAGCAGTTCTTC; CDR3aa: CSGIAANEQFF
v_gene: TRBV7-8; abundance: NA; j_gene: TRBJ2-2; len: 14; d_gene: NA; CDR3nt: TGTGCCAGCAGTATTCGGCGGGACACCGGGGAGCTGTTTTTT; CDR3aa: CASSIRRDTGELFF
v_gene: TRBV7-9; abundance: NA; j_gene: TRBJ2-3; len: 14; d_gene: TRBD2; CDR3nt: TGTGCCAGCAGCTTATCCCTAGCGGGAGATACGCAGTATTTT; CDR3aa: CASSLSLAGDTQYF
v_gene: TRBV11-3; abundance: NA; j_gene: TRBJ2-5; len: 18; d_gene: TRBD2; CDR3nt: TGTGCCAGCACGGTAGTTCCTAGCGGGAGTTTGGGGGGAGAGACCCAGTACTTC; CDR3aa: CASTVVPSGSLGGETQYF
v_gene: TRBV9; abundance: NA; j_gene: TRBJ2-1; len: 13; d_gene: TRBD1; CDR3nt: TGTGCCAGCAGCTGGACAGGGTACAATGAGCAGTTCTTC; CDR3aa: CASSWTGYNEQFF
v_gene: TRBV27; abundance: NA; j_gene: TRBJ2-1; len: 17; d_gene: TRBD2; CDR3nt: TGTGCCAGCAGTTTGAAAGTAGCGGGAATCGGGTACAATGAGCAGTTCTTC; CDR3aa: CASSLKVAGIGYNEQFF
v_gene: TRBV27; abundance: NA; j_gene: TRBJ1-1; len: 14; d_gene: NA; CDR3nt: TGTGCCAGCAGCAGGGACCGCCAGAACACTGAAGCTTTCTTT; CDR3aa: CASSRDRQNTEAFF
v_gene: TRBV7-2; abundance: NA; j_gene: TRBJ1-2; len: 12; d_gene: NA; CDR3nt: TGTGCCAGCAGCCGACAGAACTATGGCTACACCTTC; CDR3aa: CASSRQNYGYTF
v_gene: TRBV6-6; abundance: few; j_gene: TRBJ1-4; len: 16; d_gene: NA; CDR3nt: TGTGCCAGCAAGTCCGGGTTTCTTGCAACTAATGAAAAACTGTTTTTT; CDR3aa: CASKSGFLATNEKLFF
v_gene: TRBV7-9; abundance: NA; j_gene: TRBJ1-5; len: 16; d_gene: TRBD1; CDR3nt: TGTGCCAGCAGCGCCGGGACAGGGACTGGCAATCAGCCCCAGCATTTT; CDR3aa: CASSAGTGTGNQPQHF
v_gene: TRBV5-1; abundance: NA; j_gene: TRBJ1-5; len: 14; d_gene: TRBD1; CDR3nt: TGCGCCAGCAGCTTGGAGGGACAGGGTAACCCCCAGCATTTT; CDR3aa: CASSLEGQGNPQHF
v_gene: TRBV6-5; abundance: NA; j_gene: TRBJ1-1; len: 14; d_gene: TRBD1; CDR3nt: TGTGCCAGCACTTGGGACAGGGGAGACACTGAAGCTTTCTTT; CDR3aa: CASTWDRGDTEAFF
v_gene: TRBV5-5; abundance: NA; j_gene: TRBJ2-3; len: 16; d_gene: TRBD2; CDR3nt: TGTGCCAGCAGCTTGTTCACTAGCGGGGGCACAGATACGCAGTATTTT; CDR3aa: CASSLFTSGGTDTQYF
v_gene: TRBV21-1; abundance: NA; j_gene: TRBJ2-2; len: 14; d_gene: NA; CDR3nt: TGTGCCAGCAGCACAACAGGGGCCACCGGGGAGCTGTTTTTT; CDR3aa: CASSTTGATGELFF
v_gene: TRBV4-3; abundance: NA; j_gene: TRBJ1-2; len: 11; d_gene: NA; CDR3nt: TGCGCCAGCAGCCAAGGCCACGGCTACACCTTC; CDR3aa: CASSQGHGYTF
v_gene: TRBV5-6; abundance: NA; j_gene: TRBJ1-1; len: 13; d_gene: NA; CDR3nt: TGTGCCAGCAGCTTGGGAGGGAACACTGAAGCTTTCTTT; CDR3aa: CASSLGGNTEAFF
v_gene: TRBV5-8; abundance: NA; j_gene: TRBJ2-1; len: 13; d_gene: NA; CDR3nt: TGTGCCAGCAGCTTGGAGGCCGGTAGGTCGGAGTTCTTC; CDR3aa: CASSLEAGRSEFF
v_gene: TRBV19; abundance: NA; j_gene: TRBJ2-3; len: 16; d_gene: TRBD1; CDR3nt: TGTGCCAGTAGTAGACCGGGACAGGGTAACAAAGATACGCAGTATTTT; CDR3aa: CASSRPGQGNKDTQYF
v_gene: TRBV5-4; abundance: NA; j_gene: TRBJ2-1; len: 15; d_gene: NA; CDR3nt: TGTGCCAGCAGCTTCTATAGGGGGTCGGACAATGAGCAGTTCTTC; CDR3aa: CASSFYRGSDNEQFF
v_gene: TRBV5-1; abundance: NA; j_gene: TRBJ2-6; len: 15; d_gene: NA; CDR3nt: TGCGCCAGCAGCTTGGAGGCCTCTGGGGCCAACGTCCTGACTTTC; CDR3aa: CASSLEASGANVLTF
v_gene: TRBV6-6; abundance: NA; j_gene: TRBJ1-1; len: 13; d_gene: NA; CDR3nt: TGTGCCAGCAGCGAGACCTGGAACACTGAAGCTTTCTTT; CDR3aa: CASSETWNTEAFF
v_gene: TRBV27; abundance: NA; j_gene: TRBJ2-2; len: 17; d_gene: NA; CDR3nt: TGTGCCAGCGTTAGGGCAGGAGGGTGGGGAAACACCGGGGAGCTGTTTTTT; CDR3aa: CASVRAGGWGNTGELFF
v_gene: TRBV11-3; abundance: NA; j_gene: TRBJ2-3; len: 13; d_gene: NA; CDR3nt: TGTGCCAGCAGCTTACTAGGCGGGGATACGCAGTATTTT; CDR3aa: CASSLLGGDTQYF
v_gene: TRBV15; abundance: NA; j_gene: TRBJ1-1; len: 16; d_gene: NA; CDR3nt: TGTGCCACCAGCAGAGATCGAGAGGGGAGAGACACTGAAGCTTTCTTT; CDR3aa: CATSRDREGRDTEAFF
v_gene: TRBV16; abundance: NA; j_gene: TRBJ2-1; len: 13; d_gene: TRBD2; CDR3nt: TGTGCCAGCAGCCAACGTTCAGCGGGAGAGCAGTTCTTC; CDR3aa: CASSQRSAGEQFF
v_gene: TRBV18; abundance: NA; j_gene: TRBJ2-3; len: 15; d_gene: TRBD1; CDR3nt: TGTGCCAGCTCCGCCGGGACAGGGGGCGAGACGACGCAGTATTTT; CDR3aa: CASSAGTGGETTQYF
v_gene: TRBV4-2; abundance: few; j_gene: TRBJ2-5; len: 16; d_gene: NA; CDR3nt: TGTGCCAGCAGCCAAGATACGATCGCGGCACAAGAGACCCAGTACTTC; CDR3aa: CASSQDTIAAQETQYF
v_gene: TRBV19; abundance: NA; j_gene: TRBJ1-1; len: 12; d_gene: NA; CDR3nt: TGTGCCAGTACTTCTTTGGACACTGAAGCTTTCTTT; CDR3aa: CASTSLDTEAFF
v_gene: TRBV7-8; abundance: few; j_gene: TRBJ2-1; len: 12; d_gene: NA; CDR3nt: TGTGCCAGCAGCTTAGGGATAAATGAGCAGTTCTTC; CDR3aa: CASSLGINEQFF
v_gene: TRBV11-1; abundance: NA; j_gene: TRBJ1-5; len: 15; d_gene: NA; CDR3nt: TGTGCCAGCAGCTTAGGTACAGGTCTTTCGGGACCCCAGCATTTT; CDR3aa: CASSLGTGLSGPQHF
v_gene: TRBV19; abundance: NA; j_gene: TRBJ2-4; len: 14; d_gene: TRBD2; CDR3nt: TGTGCCAGTAGTATAGGCGGGAGTTCCAACATTCAGTACTTC; CDR3aa: CASSIGGSSNIQYF
v_gene: TRBV19; abundance: NA; j_gene: TRBJ2-1; len: 14; d_gene: NA; CDR3nt: TGTGCCAGTAGTATCCGAACAGGGGAGGGTGAGCAGTTCTTC; CDR3aa: CASSIRTGEGEQFF
v_gene: TRBV27; abundance: few; j_gene: TRBJ1-4; len: 13; d_gene: TRBD1; CDR3nt: TGTGCCAGCCGACAGGGTACTAATGAAAAACTGTTTTTT; CDR3aa: CASRQGTNEKLFF
v_gene: TRBV14; abundance: NA; j_gene: TRBJ1-2; len: 14; d_gene: NA; CDR3nt: TGTGCCAGCAGCCGGTACACAGGGTTAGATGGCTACACCTTC; CDR3aa: CASSRYTGLDGYTF
v_gene: TRBV18; abundance: once; j_gene: TRBJ2-1; len: 12; d_gene: NA; CDR3nt: TGTGCCAGCTCACCGGTGCGGAATGAGCAGTTCTTC; CDR3aa: CASSPVRNEQFF
v_gene: TRBV7-2; abundance: few; j_gene: TRBJ2-7; len: 19; d_gene: TRBD1; CDR3nt: TGTGCCAGCAGCCCCCTGCCCGGGACAGGGGGCTCTAGCTCCTACGAGCAGTACTTC; CDR3aa: CASSPLPGTGGSSSYEQYF
v_gene: TRBV19; abundance: NA; j_gene: TRBJ1-3; len: 15; d_gene: TRBD1; CDR3nt: TGTGCCACGACTCAGGGACAGGCGCCTGGAAACACCATATATTTT; CDR3aa: CATTQGQAPGNTIYF
v_gene: TRBV10-3; abundance: NA; j_gene: TRBJ2-1; len: 15; d_gene: NA; CDR3nt: TGTGCCATCAGTGGAGCGGAGAGCTCCTACAATGAGCAGTTCTTC; CDR3aa: CAISGAESSYNEQFF
v_gene: TRBV5-1; abundance: few; j_gene: TRBJ1-2; len: 13; d_gene: NA; CDR3nt: TGCGCCAGCAGCCCTTGGGGAGAGGGCGGCTACACCTTC; CDR3aa: CASSPWGEGGYTF
v_gene: TRBV27; abundance: NA; j_gene: TRBJ1-5; len: 12; d_gene: NA; CDR3nt: TGTGCCAGCAGTGAAAAGAATCAGCCCCAGCATTTT; CDR3aa: CASSEKNQPQHF
v_gene: TRBV9; abundance: NA; j_gene: TRBJ2-7; len: 17; d_gene: NA; CDR3nt: TGTGCCAGCAGCGTAGCTTCTTTTCCTAGCTATCTCTACGAGCAGTACTTC; CDR3aa: CASSVASFPSYLYEQYF
v_gene: TRBV11-2; abundance: NA; j_gene: TRBJ2-3; len: 17; d_gene: TRBD2; CDR3nt: TGTGCCAGCAGCTCCATCCTCTCTAGCGGAGGCACAGATACGCAGTATTTT; CDR3aa: CASSSILSSGGTDTQYF
v_gene: TRBV11-3; abundance: NA; j_gene: TRBJ1-1; len: 15; d_gene: TRBD1; CDR3nt: TGTGCCAGCAGCTTAGAGACAGGGGGCCGGACTGAAGCTTTCTTT; CDR3aa: CASSLETGGRTEAFF
v_gene: TRBV7-2; abundance: NA; j_gene: TRBJ2-2; len: 15; d_gene: NA; CDR3nt: TGTGCCAGCAGCTTACGATTGACTAACACCGGGGAGCTGTTTTTT; CDR3aa: CASSLRLTNTGELFF